The present T cell receptor (beta chain) was sequenced within a study of blood T cell repertoires in COVID-19. The CDR3 runs 14 residues. V was trimmed by 2 bases and J by 1 base, leaving 7 bases between them. Germline CDR1 and CDR2: SGHTS and YDEGEE. The table came from immunoSEQ multiplex PCR; TCRdb's copy has only in-frame clones and leaves some out. The top ten clones hold 7% to 8.5% of a sample with roughly 48,000 clones, approximately 85% of them seen once. The chain couples TRBV5-8 to TRBJ2-4; D not certain. This sequence originates from a man aged 40-49 years with acute or convalescent COVID-19. The sequencing input was peripheral blood. CDR3 DNA: TGTGCCAGCAGCTTACTCGGGGCCAAAAACATTCAGTACTTC. Translation: CASSLLGAKNIQYF.